These 11 T cell receptor beta chains were sequenced from one sample in a study of cytomegalovirus exposure and HLA in healthy donors. The PCR employed 60 Vbeta primers together with 13 Jbeta primers. TCRdb's table, derived via immunoSEQ multiplex PCR, lists solely in-frame clones and lacks some. The table lists about 100,000 clones, around two thirds of them singletons, with around 15% in the top ten. The sample taken for sequencing was PBMCs. The receptors shown here come from a woman aged 40 to 49 in good health and CMV-seropositive.

The V gene is TRBV6-5, the J gene TRBJ1-2; a possible D gene is TRBD1 (5 bases). There are 15 residues in the CDR3. Germline CDR1 and CDR2: MNHEY and SVGAGI. Trimming removed 4 bases from V and 2 bases from J, with 14 bases in between. The CDR3 here is CASSSGGARNYGYTF. DNA for the CDR3: TGTGCCAGCAGTTCAGGCGGGGCGCGAAACTATGGCTACACCTTC.

V gene TRBV29-1 combines with J gene TRBJ1-2, with a tentative D call TRBD1 (6 bases). V gave up 5 bases and J gave up 8 bases, with 12 bases separating them. The CDR3 covers 11 residues. Germline V lookup: CDR1 SQVTM, CDR2 ANQGSEA. This CDR3 reads CSVLGTSGYTF. CDR3 DNA: TGCAGCGTTCTAGGGACATCAGGCTACACCTTC.

This clone turned up a few times. DNA of the CDR3: TGTGCCAGCAGCTTAGCGCAGGGGGCGCGGGAGCAGTACTTC. Translated: CASSLAQGAREQYF. V usage is TRBV7-6 and J usage is TRBJ2-7; 8 bases agree with TRBD1. Germline V gene sequence: CDR1 SGHVS, CDR2 FNYEAQ. The CDR3 has 14 residues. V shed 0 bases, J shed 7 bases, and the junction held 5 bases outside the gene matches.

The chain joins TRBV5-1 to TRBJ2-5; 9 nucleotides agree with TRBD1. Losses at the gene ends were 1 base for V and 4 bases for J; bases not matched to a gene: 8. The germline gives CDR1 SGHRS, CDR2 YFSETQ. The CDR3 is 16 amino acids. The DNA for the CDR3 is TGCGCCAGCAGCTTGACCACAGGGGGCCGGGGAGAGACCCAGTACTTC. Protein product: CASSLTTGGRGETQYF.

This rearrangement joins TRBV9 to TRBJ2-3, with 7 bases lining up with TRBD2. The CDR3 has 14 amino acids. CDR1 and CDR2 (germline): SGDLS, YYNGEE. The ends lost 2 bases at V and 2 bases at J; junction bases unmatched: 2. The CDR3 here is CASSVGTITDTQYF. CDR3 nucleotides: TGTGCCAGCAGCGTCGGGACTATCACAGATACGCAGTATTTT.

V gene TRBV6-1 combines with J gene TRBJ1-2; 9 bases align to TRBD1. The junction had 9 bases not matched to a gene; V was cut back by 2 bases and J by 5 bases. The CDR3 is 16 amino acids. Germline lookup yields CDR1 MNHNS and CDR2 SASEGT. The CDR3 region has the DNA TGTGCCAGCAGTGAAAAGGGGGACAGGGCCTATTATGGCTACACCTTC. The encoded protein is CASSEKGDRAYYGYTF.

The V and J genes are TRBV9 and TRBJ1-4; D ambiguous. The germline CDR1 and CDR2 sequences are SGDLS and YYNGEE. V was clipped by 4 bases and J by 2 bases, with 12 bases between them. This CDR3 comprises 15 residues. In nucleotides, the CDR3 is TGTGCCAGCAGCCAATTCAGTGGTACTAATGAAAAACTGTTTTTT. This codes for CASSQFSGTNEKLFF.

V and J are TRBV7-2 and TRBJ1-1, with 10 bases that match TRBD1. Losses at the gene ends were 6 bases for V and 8 bases for J; bases not matched to a gene: 12. Per the germline V gene, CDR1 is SGHTA and CDR2 is FQGNSA. The CDR3 has 15 residues. The CDR3 protein is CASRRQGAVLEEAFF. The CDR3 coding sequence is TGTGCCAGCAGACGACAGGGGGCGGTTTTGGAGGAAGCTTTCTTT. Supplemented by reference TRBV7-2 and TRBJ1-1, the full variable domain reads GAGVSQSPSNKVTEKGKDVELRCDPISGHTALYWYRQSLGQGLEFLIYFQGNSAPDKSGLPSDRFSAERTGGSVSTLTIQRTQQEDSAVYLCASRRQGAVLEEAFFGQGTRLTVV.

Worth noting for this clone: Other DNA sequences in this sample translate to the same CDR3. The gene calls are TRBV4-3 and TRBJ2-7, with 8 bases identical to TRBD1. Germline lookup yields CDR1 LGHNA and CDR2 YSLEER. The J segment lost 4 bases and the V segment lost 1 base, leaving 3 bases of the junction unmatched. The CDR3 covers 14 residues. The CDR3 coding sequence is TGCGCCAGCAGCCAAGGGACAGGGAGGTACGAGCAGTACTTC. Translation: CASSQGTGRYEQYF.

The chain links TRBV7-2 to TRBJ1-2, with TRBD1 as a possible D gene (5 bases). The CDR3 loop spans 13 amino acids. Germline loops: CDR1 SGHTA, CDR2 FQGNSA. Trimming shortened V by 6 bases and J by 5 bases, and 13 bases separated the two germline ends. The CDR3 DNA reads as TGTGCCAGCAGTAAAGACAGACAATATGGCTACACCTTC. Translation gives CASSKDRQYGYTF.

The rearrangement uses TRBV9 and TRBJ1-4; a possible D gene is TRBD1 (5 bases). From germline, CDR1 is SGDLS and CDR2 YYNGEE. The ends were cut back, 4 bases at V and 8 bases at J, with 15 bases in the middle. The CDR3 runs 14 residues. As DNA, the CDR3 is TGTGCCAGCAGCAGACAGTCTTCGAGGGAAAAACTGTTTTTT. This gives the protein CASSRQSSREKLFF.